A single sample gave rise to the 25 T cell receptor beta chains below, sequenced in a study of T cell repertoires in cytomegalovirus infection. A single record per CDR3 protein comes from TCRdb applying MiXCR to the reads. The data contain about 150,000 distinct CDR3 sequences, 32% of them singletons. These receptors have no identified antigens. The sequences come from CD8+ T cells from cultured PBMCs, collected from culture after CMV antigen stimulation. The receptors were sampled from a human donor in good health (CMV status not recorded). Some clones in this sample may be carry-over from other donors' samples.

This chain connects TRBV20-1 to TRBJ2-7; D not resolved. Germline lookup yields CDR1 DFQATT and CDR2 SNEGSKA (reference sequence). Between the trimmed V and J ends, which lost 1 base and 3 bases, there was a span of 10 bases. The length of the CDR3 is 13 residues. This CDR3 is CSARVIGNYEQYF. CDR3 DNA sequence: TGCAGTGCTAGAGTAATCGGCAACTACGAGCAGTACTTC.

This clonotype was observed a few times. The chain couples TRBV7-8 to TRBJ2-1; no reliable D call. Looked up from germline, CDR1 is SGHVS and CDR2 is FQNEAQ. Deletions cut 1 base from V and 0 bases from J, with 10 bases between. This CDR3 contains 16 residues. The CDR3 protein is CASSLVVGSSYNEQFF. The CDR3 bases are TGTGCCAGCAGCTTAGTGGTGGGAAGCTCCTACAATGAGCAGTTCTTC.

This clonotype has more than one count but fewer than ten. The V call is TRBV27, the J call TRBJ1-1; the D gene is possibly TRBD1 (5 bases). Germline assignment: CDR1 MNHEY and CDR2 SMNVEV (reference sequence). V lost 0 bases to trimming and J lost 2 bases, with 7 bases between them. CDR3 length: 14 amino acids. The CDR3: CASSLSRDNTEAFF. As DNA, the CDR3 is TGTGCCAGCAGTTTATCCCGGGACAACACTGAAGCTTTCTTT.

The chain is built from TRBV3-1 and TRBJ2-7, with D possibly being TRBD1 (5 bases). The CDR3 has 15 amino acids. Germline CDR1 reads LGHDT; CDR2 reads YNNKEL (reference sequence). Trimming pared 0 bases from V and 1 base from J, leaving 10 bases between. CDR3 coding DNA: TGTGCCAGCAGCCAAGACCCGCAGGGTTCCTACGAGCAGTACTTC. Its protein product is CASSQDPQGSYEQYF.

V and J are TRBV7-6 and TRBJ2-1, with D perhaps TRBD2 (7 bases). CDR1 and CDR2 (germline): SGHVS, FNYEAQ. Trimming removed 4 bases from V and 7 bases from J, with 20 bases in between. The CDR3 runs 16 residues. CDR3 nucleotide sequence: TGTGCCAGCAGCTACATGGGGAACGGGGGGCAGAATGAGCAGTTCTTC. Protein: CASSYMGNGGQNEQFF.

This clonotype was detected ten times or more. The J gene is TRBJ2-2, the V gene TRBV12-3 or TRBV12-4; D is possibly TRBD1 (6 bases). CDR3 size: 14 residues. The germline V and J ends were trimmed by 3 bases and 5 bases, with 10 bases remaining between them. CDR3 sequence: CASSFIGGTGELFF. The CDR3 DNA is TGTGCCAGCAGTTTTATAGGGGGAACCGGGGAGCTGTTTTTT.

This clonotype was seen only a few times. The chain recombines TRBV6-1 with TRBJ2-7, with TRBD2 matching 11 bases. CDR1 and CDR2 from the germline V gene are MNHNS and SASEGT. The CDR3 contains 16 residues. The trim removed 1 base at V and 5 bases at J, leaving 7 bases unmatched. The CDR3 nucleotides read TGTGCCAGCAGTGAAGGCCTAAGACTAGCGGGGCACGAGCAGTACTTC. The encoded protein is CASSEGLRLAGHEQYF.

This clonotype was picked up many times. The chain uses TRBV7-6 and TRBJ1-5; tentatively, D is TRBD1 (5 bases). CDR1 and CDR2 from the germline V gene are SGHVS and FNYEAQ. The CDR3 consists of 15 residues. With 5 bases removed from V and 0 bases from J, the gap between germline ends came to 11 bases. CDR3: CASSRDPNSNQPQHF. The DNA for the CDR3 is TGTGCCAGCAGCCGGGACCCAAATAGCAATCAGCCCCAGCATTTT. The full variable domain, rest sourced from reference TRBV7-6 and TRBJ1-5, is GAGVSQSPRYKVTKRGQDVALRCDPISGHVSLYWYRQALGQGPEFLTYFNYEAQQDKSGLPNDRFSAERPEGSISTLTIQRTEQRDSAMYRCASSRDPNSNQPQHFGDGTRLSIL.

The chain combines TRBV12-3 or TRBV12-4 with TRBJ2-1, with a weak D call TRBD1 (6 bases). V was cut by 1 base and J by 6 bases, with 10 bases left in between. The length of the CDR3 is 14 residues. CDR3 nucleotides: TGTGCCAGCAGTTTAGGGACAGTCCTCAATGAGCAGTTCTTC. The encoded protein is CASSLGTVLNEQFF.

This clonotype was counted many times. V gene TRBV4-1 combines with J gene TRBJ1-1; the match to TRBD1 covers 8 bases. V was clipped by 3 bases and J by 5 bases; unmatched bases: 8. This CDR3 is built from 15 residues. Germline V gene data show CDR1 as MGHRA and CDR2 as YSYEKL. In DNA form, the CDR3 reads TGCGCCAGCAGCCACGAAGGACAGGGAGATACTGAAGCTTTCTTT. Translating gives CASSHEGQGDTEAFF.

The chain combines TRBV27 with TRBJ2-1; tentative D call: TRBD1 (6 bases). V was clipped by 7 bases and J by 3 bases, with 16 bases between them. Germline V gene data show CDR1 as MNHEY and CDR2 as SMNVEV (reference sequence). The CDR3 extends over 15 amino acids. The CDR3 sequence: CASTPFGQFYNEQFF. CDR3 DNA sequence: TGTGCCAGCACCCCTTTCGGACAGTTCTACAATGAGCAGTTCTTC.

This chain joins TRBV12-3 or TRBV12-4 and TRBJ1-5, with D perhaps matching TRBD1 (5 bases). V was trimmed by 4 bases and J by 7 bases, leaving 14 bases between them. The CDR3 is 14 residues long. The CDR3 protein is CASSSRGLEQPQHF. In DNA form, the CDR3 reads TGTGCCAGCAGTTCCCGGGGACTGGAACAGCCCCAGCATTTT.

The CDR3 DNA is TGCGCCAGCAGCCAAGACTCGGGACACCCGAACACTGAAGCTTTCTTT. Residues: CASSQDSGHPNTEAFF. The J gene is TRBJ1-1, the V gene TRBV4-1; D perhaps matches TRBD1 (6 bases). Germline V CDR1 and CDR2: MGHRA, YSYEKL. Trimming stripped 0 bases from V and 1 base from J, with 12 bases between. There are 16 residues in the CDR3.

In its sample, this clonotype was seen many times. V usage is TRBV28 and J usage is TRBJ1-2, with 9 positions matching TRBD1. J lost 7 bases, V lost 6 bases, and 6 bases had no gene match. Germline CDR1 MDHEN, CDR2 SYDVKM. CDR3 length: 13 residues. The CDR3 protein is CASRSGTGSGYTF. CDR3 bases: TGTGCCAGCAGATCCGGGACAGGGTCTGGCTACACCTTC.

This clonotype was counted a few times. The chain employs TRBV29-1 and TRBJ2-1, with 8 bases aligning to TRBD2. Germline-derived CDR1 and CDR2 are SQVTM and ANQGSEA. Trimming at V came to 8 bases and at J to 0 bases, leaving 3 bases not matched to a gene. This CDR3 is 13 amino acids long. The CDR3 DNA sequence: TGCAGCTCGCGGGGGGACTCCTACAATGAGCAGTTCTTC. Translating it yields CSSRGDSYNEQFF.

This clonotype was counted a few times. Germline is not matched at one junction end, which may reflect a read error. The chain couples TRBV19 to TRBJ2-7, with 12 bases lining up with TRBD1. There are 15 residues in the CDR3. The germline V gene encodes CDR1 LNHDA and CDR2 SQIVND (reference sequence). In DNA, the CDR3 is TGTGCCAGTAGTATCGGGACAGGGGGCTCCTCCGAGCAGTACTTC. It codes for CASSIGTGGSSEQYF.

The chain combines TRBV2 with TRBJ2-1; a weak D match, TRBD2 (5 bases). V was clipped by 6 bases and J by 0 bases, with 9 bases between them. The V gene's germline CDR1 is SNHLY and CDR2 FYNNEI. This CDR3 contains 14 residues. The DNA of the CDR3 is TGTGCCAGCAGCCGACGGGACTCCTACAATGAGCAGTTCTTC. Protein: CASSRRDSYNEQFF.

This clonotype was counted a few times. The chain combines TRBV27 with TRBJ1-1; D call uncertain. This CDR3 is built from 14 residues. Germline V lookup: CDR1 MNHEY, CDR2 SMNVEV (reference sequence). With 3 bases removed from V and 0 bases from J, the gap between germline ends came to 8 bases. DNA for the CDR3: TGTGCCAGCAGTTTGACACGCATGAACACTGAAGCTTTCTTT. As protein: CASSLTRMNTEAFF.

This clonotype occurred many times. The chain is built from TRBV7-2 and TRBJ2-5, with 7 bases identical to TRBD1. Germline V CDR1 and CDR2: SGHTA, FQGNSA. This CDR3 has 14 amino acids. V lost 2 bases to trimming and J lost 5 bases; unmatched junction nucleotides: 5. As DNA, the CDR3 is TGTGCCAGCAGCTTAAAGGGGGCTGGGGAGACCCAGTACTTC. Encoded protein: CASSLKGAGETQYF.

The V gene is TRBV12-3 or TRBV12-4, the J gene TRBJ2-1; 11 nucleotides align to TRBD1. J gave up 8 bases and V 3 bases, and 3 bases lay outside the gene matches. This CDR3 region has 14 residues. The CDR3 nucleotides read TGTGCCAGCAGTTTGGGACAGGGGGAGCATGAGCAGTTCTTC. Translation: CASSLGQGEHEQFF.

The chain carries TRBV4-2 and TRBJ2-7; a possible D gene is TRBD2 (7 bases). The CDR3 has 15 amino acids. The germline V and J ends were trimmed by 4 bases and 4 bases, with 17 bases remaining between them. The germline V gene encodes CDR1 LGHNA and CDR2 YNFKEQ. The CDR3 reads CASSPPGGATYEQYF. CDR3 sequence (DNA): TGTGCCAGCAGCCCCCCTGGGGGGGCGACTTACGAGCAGTACTTC.

This clonotype was counted only a few times. CDR3 sequence: CASRLGVGGANVLTF. In nucleotides, the CDR3 is TGTGCCAGCAGGTTAGGGGTTGGTGGGGCCAACGTCCTGACTTTC. The genes are TRBV2 and TRBJ2-6, with D possibly TRBD1 on 5 matching bases. The germline V and J ends were trimmed by 6 bases and 3 bases, with 12 bases remaining between them. The CDR3 extends over 15 amino acids. Per the germline V gene, CDR1 is SNHLY and CDR2 is FYNNEI.

In this sample, this clonotype turned up many times. V gene TRBV11-2 combines with J gene TRBJ1-1, with D perhaps TRBD1 (5 bases). Trimming took 1 base from V and 7 from J, leaving 13 bases between them. Germline V gene sequence: CDR1 SGHAT, CDR2 FQNNGV. The CDR3 is 14 residues long. DNA for the CDR3: TGTGCCAGCAGCTTAGCGGGCGGGGCTGGTGAAGCTTTCTTT. Its protein is CASSLAGGAGEAFF. Filled out from reference TRBV11-2 and TRBJ1-1, the complete variable domain reads EAGVAQSPRYKIIEKRQSVAFWCNPISGHATLYWYQQILGQGPKLLIQFQNNGVVDDSQLPKDRFSAERLKGVDSTLKIQPAKLEDSAVYLCASSLAGGAGEAFFGQGTRLTVV.

The chain links TRBV4-1 to TRBJ1-1; no reliable D call. With 4 bases removed from V and 1 base from J, the gap between germline ends came to 16 bases. The CDR3 has 16 residues. Germline CDR1 MGHRA, CDR2 YSYEKL. CDR3 bases: TGCGCCAGCAGCCTCACCTTCGGGTACGGGAACACTGAAGCTTTCTTT. Its protein product is CASSLTFGYGNTEAFF.

The chain has TRBV4-1 and TRBJ2-7; 8 bases match TRBD2. The ends lost 1 base at V and 5 bases at J; junction bases unmatched: 7. This CDR3 has 15 residues. CDR1 and CDR2 (germline): MGHRA, YSYEKL. The CDR3 sequence is CASSQGERGMNEQYF. As DNA, the CDR3 is TGCGCCAGCAGCCAAGGCGAGCGGGGGATGAACGAGCAGTACTTC.